These 19 T cell receptor beta chains share one sample of origin, sequenced in a study of T cell responses to AZD1222 COVID-19 vaccine. Clones were read by immunoSEQ multiplex PCR, and TCRdb kept only the in-frame ones, dropping some. The sample carries 140,000 to 150,000 clones, around nine tenths recorded once. The starting material was peripheral blood, obtained on day 0 of AZD1222 vaccination. Receptors were obtained from an adult in good health.

This chain uses TRBV20-1 with TRBJ2-5; maybe TRBD2 (5 bases). The CDR3 has 11 residues. The germline CDR1 and CDR2 sequences are DFQATT and SNEGSKA (reference sequence). V was cut by 6 bases and J by 6 bases, with 11 bases left in between. In DNA, the CDR3 is TGCAGTGCCGTCGGGGTGCAGACCCAGTACTTC. This codes for CSAVGVQTQYF.

The V and J genes are TRBV10-3 and TRBJ1-2, with a possible D match to TRBD1 (5 bases). With 7 bases removed from V and 1 base from J, the gap between germline ends came to 13 bases. CDR1 is ENHRY and CDR2 is SYGVKD in the germline V gene. The CDR3 consists of 14 residues. DNA for the CDR3: TGTGCCATCACCCTGGACATCTATAACTATGGCTACACCTTC. The encoded protein is CAITLDIYNYGYTF.

The table lists this clone with a count of one. The chain is built from TRBV10-3 and TRBJ2-7; the match to TRBD1 covers 7 bases. CDR1 ENHRY and CDR2 SYGVKD come from the germline V gene. This CDR3 contains 17 residues. Trimming at V came to 6 bases and at J to 6 bases, leaving 20 bases not matched to a gene. CDR3 sequence: CAIRMGASGQAQGEQYF. The CDR3 DNA reads as TGTGCCATCAGGATGGGGGCCTCAGGACAGGCGCAAGGCGAGCAGTACTTC.

The rearrangement uses TRBV4-1 and TRBJ1-1; D is unclear. This CDR3 spans 14 amino acids. The germline V gene has CDR1 MGHRA and CDR2 YSYEKL. Trimming removed 0 bases from V and 1 base from J, with 6 bases in between. This CDR3 is CASSQDRGNTEAFF. The CDR3 nucleotides are TGCGCCAGCAGCCAAGACCGGGGGAACACTGAAGCTTTCTTT.

The rearrangement links TRBV14 to TRBJ1-1; no definite D call. Trimming shortened V by 2 bases and J by 0 bases, and 13 bases separated the two germline ends. CDR1 SGHDN and CDR2 FVKESK come from the germline V gene. This CDR3 comprises 16 residues. CDR3 region: CASSQTAGLMNTEAFF. As DNA, the CDR3 is TGTGCCAGCAGCCAAACCGCCGGACTCATGAACACTGAAGCTTTCTTT.

The chain carries TRBV6-2 or TRBV6-3 and TRBJ1-5, with TRBD1 matching 7 bases. This CDR3 has 15 residues. Per germline, CDR1 MNHEY and CDR2 SVGEGT. Unmatched junction bases numbered 9, after V lost 4 bases and J lost 6 bases. The CDR3 DNA is TGTGCCAGCAGTTCCTTCACAGGGGCGAGTCAGCCCCAGCATTTT. Amino acid sequence: CASSSFTGASQPQHF.

The chain employs TRBV2 and TRBJ1-1, with D possibly being TRBD1 (6 bases). V lost 4 bases, J lost 11 bases, and 20 bases lay in between. The CDR3 is made up of 14 amino acids. The V gene's germline CDR1 is SNHLY and CDR2 FYNNEI. In nucleotides, the CDR3 is TGTGCCAGCAGTGCGCAGGGGATTGTTTTGGGGGCTTTCTTT. The encoded protein is CASSAQGIVLGAFF.

The chain joins TRBV5-4 to TRBJ1-4; 7 bases agree with TRBD1. The V gene's germline CDR1 is SGHNT and CDR2 YYREEE (reference sequence). The length of the CDR3 is 14 residues. V lost 4 bases and J lost 7; bases outside the gene matches: 7. This chain's CDR3 is CASSRDRDGEKLFF. CDR3 DNA sequence: TGTGCCAGCAGCCGTGACAGGGACGGTGAAAAACTGTTTTTT.

There are a few counts of this clone. This chain joins TRBV15 and TRBJ2-1; D uncertain. There are 16 residues in the CDR3. V was trimmed by 1 base and J by 2 bases, leaving 12 bases between them. Germline V CDR1 and CDR2: LNHNV, YYDKDF (reference sequence). As DNA, the CDR3 is TGTGCCACCAGCAGAGTTTTGGGAACGACCTACAATGAGCAGTTCTTC. Translating it yields CATSRVLGTTYNEQFF.

This sequence joins TRBV2 and TRBJ2-7; no definite D call. The CDR3 length is 12 residues. CDR1 is SNHLY and CDR2 is FYNNEI in the germline V gene. V lost 7 bases to trimming and J lost 2 bases, with 9 bases between them. As DNA, the CDR3 is TGTGCCAGCAAGCCAAGGGCCTACGAGCAGTACTTC. Protein: CASKPRAYEQYF.

V is TRBV29-1 and J is TRBJ2-5, with no clear D. Germline V gives CDR1 SQVTM, CDR2 ANQGSEA. Trimming took 0 bases from V and 2 from J, leaving 10 bases between them. There are 14 residues in the CDR3. This chain's CDR3 is CSVEEIGSQETQYF. The CDR3 nucleotides are TGCAGCGTTGAAGAGATAGGCAGTCAAGAGACCCAGTACTTC.

The rearrangement links TRBV7-9 to TRBJ1-2; D perhaps matches TRBD1 (5 bases). V lost 2 bases and J lost 4, with 11 bases in between. The CDR3 spans 14 residues. Germline-derived CDR1 and CDR2 are SEHNR and FQNEAQ (reference sequence). CDR3 in amino acids: CASSLNRGIYGYTF. CDR3 DNA sequence: TGTGCCAGCAGCTTAAACCGGGGGATCTATGGCTACACCTTC.

This sequence joins TRBV4-1 and TRBJ1-1; D not certain. Germline V gives CDR1 MGHRA, CDR2 YSYEKL. The V end lost 4 bases, the J end lost 0 bases, and 15 bases lay between the germline ends. The CDR3 extends over 16 amino acids. Here the CDR3 reads CASSPSLVGMNTEAFF. The CDR3 coding sequence is TGCGCCAGCAGCCCTAGTTTGGTGGGGATGAACACTGAAGCTTTCTTT.

This clone has a single count. The chain couples TRBV11-3 to TRBJ2-3, with TRBD2 identical over 9 bases. Per germline, CDR1 SGHNT and CDR2 YENEEA. V was clipped by 1 base and J by 2 bases; unmatched bases: 4. The CDR3 runs to 16 residues. CDR3 region: CASSLGLAGTTDTQYF. CDR3 in DNA: TGTGCCAGCAGCTTAGGCCTAGCGGGGACCACAGATACGCAGTATTTT.

The V call is TRBV4-1, the J call TRBJ1-5; 7 nucleotides agree with TRBD1. Unmatched junction bases numbered 16, after V lost 0 bases and J lost 5 bases. The CDR3 totals 19 residues. CDR1 is MGHRA and CDR2 is YSYEKL in the germline V gene. The CDR3 region has the DNA TGCGCCAGCAGCCAAGATATTCCGACAGGGCAGATCACATATCAGCCCCAGCATTTT. It codes for CASSQDIPTGQITYQPQHF.

This chain uses TRBV27 with TRBJ1-1; 10 positions match TRBD1. The CDR3 totals 15 residues. Germline CDR1 MNHEY, CDR2 SMNVEV (reference sequence). V lost 4 bases, J lost 11 bases, and 13 bases stayed unmatched. CDR3 loop: CASSSWGTGDEAAFF. CDR3 sequence (DNA): TGTGCCAGCAGTTCATGGGGGACAGGGGACGAAGCGGCTTTCTTT.

V is TRBV27 and J is TRBJ1-1; D is possibly TRBD1 (5 bases). Between the trimmed V and J ends, which lost 6 bases and 0 bases, there was a span of 17 bases. The CDR3 runs 16 residues. Looked up from germline, CDR1 is MNHEY and CDR2 is SMNVEV (reference sequence). In nucleotides, the CDR3 is TGTGCCAGCAGCCATGTCCCGGGACGGGTGAACACTGAAGCTTTCTTT. Translating it yields CASSHVPGRVNTEAFF.

V is TRBV28 and J is TRBJ1-5; D uncertain. The CDR3 spans 12 residues. V lost 2 bases and J lost 11, with 10 bases in between. The germline V gene has CDR1 MDHEN and CDR2 SYDVKM. In DNA, the CDR3 is TGTGCCAGCAGTTTAGTTAACGGGGCCCAGCATTTT. Amino acid sequence: CASSLVNGAQHF. The complete variable domain, with remaining parts taken from reference TRBV28 and TRBJ1-5, reads DVKVTQSSRYLVKRTGEKVFLECVQDMDHENMFWYRQDPGLGLRLIYFSYDVKMKEKGDIPEGYSVSREKKERFSLILESASTNQTSMYLCASSLVNGAQHFGDGTRLSIL.

The V and J genes are TRBV3-1 (or the pseudogene TRBV3-2) and TRBJ2-7, with 7 nucleotides matching TRBD1. Germline trimming cut 2 bases from V and 2 bases from J; bases unmatched to any gene: 6. Germline lookup yields CDR1 LGHDT and CDR2 YNNKEL (reference sequence). This CDR3 has 15 residues. The CDR3 loop reads CASSQKHTGAYEQYF. As DNA, the CDR3 is TGTGCCAGCAGCCAAAAACACACAGGGGCCTACGAGCAGTACTTC.